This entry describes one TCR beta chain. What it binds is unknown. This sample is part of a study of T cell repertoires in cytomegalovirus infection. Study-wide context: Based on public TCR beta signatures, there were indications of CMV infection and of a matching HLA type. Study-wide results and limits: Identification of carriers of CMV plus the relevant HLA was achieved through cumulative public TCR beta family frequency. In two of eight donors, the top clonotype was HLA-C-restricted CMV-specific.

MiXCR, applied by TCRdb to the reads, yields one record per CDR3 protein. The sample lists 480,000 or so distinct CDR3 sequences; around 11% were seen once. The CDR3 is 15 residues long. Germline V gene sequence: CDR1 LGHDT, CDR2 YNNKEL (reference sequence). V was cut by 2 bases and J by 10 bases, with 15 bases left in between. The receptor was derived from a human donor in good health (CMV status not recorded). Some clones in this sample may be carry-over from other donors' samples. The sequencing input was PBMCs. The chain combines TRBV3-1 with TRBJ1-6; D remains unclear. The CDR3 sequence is CASSQTTVLGSPLHF. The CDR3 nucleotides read TGTGCCAGCAGCCAAACGACGGTCTTGGGATCACCCCTCCACTTT.